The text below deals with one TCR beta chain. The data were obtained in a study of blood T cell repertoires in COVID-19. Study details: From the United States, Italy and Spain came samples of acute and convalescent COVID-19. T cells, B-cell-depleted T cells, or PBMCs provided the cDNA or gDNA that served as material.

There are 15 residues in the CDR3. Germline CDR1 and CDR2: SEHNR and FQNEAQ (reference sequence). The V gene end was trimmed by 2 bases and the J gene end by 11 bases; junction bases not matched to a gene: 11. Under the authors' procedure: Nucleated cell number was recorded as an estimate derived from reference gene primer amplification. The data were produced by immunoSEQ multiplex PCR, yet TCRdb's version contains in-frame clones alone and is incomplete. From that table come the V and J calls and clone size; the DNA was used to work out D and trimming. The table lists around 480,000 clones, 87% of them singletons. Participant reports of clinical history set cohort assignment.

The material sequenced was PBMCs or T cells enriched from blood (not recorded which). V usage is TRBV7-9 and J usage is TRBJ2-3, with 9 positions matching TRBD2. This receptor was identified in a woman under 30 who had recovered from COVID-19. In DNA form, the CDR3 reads TGTGCCAGCAGCTTAAGCGGAGCGGGGGGCCGCGGGCAGTATTTT. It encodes CASSLSGAGGRGQYF.